What follows are 14 T cell receptor beta chains derived from one specimen sequenced in a study of shared clonotypes between healthy human individuals (dated by TCRdb to the early 2020s). Receptors were amplified or captured by the immunoSEQ multiplex PCR assay. TCRdb holds this immuneACCESS table with in-frame rearrangements only. Some clones are missing; in checked studies, unresolved V genes explain under half, and the rest has no known cause. This sample holds about 1.5 million clones; roughly 98% were observed only once. Of the sample, less than 0.55% is held by the ten largest clones. Sequenced: naive CD4+ T cells sorted from blood. The cell subset or site label on this specimen signifies: CD45RA+ positively selected. The source is a man younger than 40 in good health.

The chain links TRBV4-1 to TRBJ2-1; perhaps D is TRBD1 or TRBD2 (5 bases each). Looked up from germline, CDR1 is MGHRA and CDR2 is YSYEKL. The V end was cut by 1 base, the J end by 5 bases, with 15 bases between. The CDR3 loop spans 16 amino acids. This CDR3 reads CASSQVGFRDDNEQFF. The CDR3 DNA reads as TGCGCCAGCAGCCAAGTGGGGTTTCGGGACGACAATGAGCAGTTCTTC.

This clone came up once. The chain employs TRBV2 and TRBJ1-1; D unclear. Germline V gives CDR1 SNHLY, CDR2 FYNNEI. Trimming left V 4 bases short and J 5 bases short, with 11 bases between. The CDR3 is 13 amino acids. CDR3 coding DNA: TGTGCCAGCAGTGGACGGTGGGGAACTGAAGCTTTCTTT. Translation gives CASSGRWGTEAFF. Complete variable domain (other parts from reference TRBV2 and TRBJ1-1): EPEVTQTPSHQVTQMGQEVILRCVPISNHLYFYWYRQILGQKVEFLVSFYNNEISEKSEIFDDQFSVERPDGSNFTLKIRSTKLEDSAMYFCASSGRWGTEAFFGQGTRLTVV.

The V call is TRBV5-4, the J call TRBJ2-1; TRBD1 might be the D (6 bases). Germline CDR1 and CDR2: SGHNT and YYREEE (reference sequence). Trimming took 4 bases from V and 4 from J, leaving 18 bases between them. This CDR3 region has 16 residues. CDR3 sequence reads: CASSLHVGDTYNEQFF. CDR3 nucleotide sequence: TGTGCCAGCAGCCTGCACGTGGGGGACACATACAATGAGCAGTTCTTC.

The rearrangement joins TRBV28 to TRBJ2-7, with D maybe TRBD2 (6 bases). The CDR3 consists of 14 residues. Germline loops: CDR1 MDHEN, CDR2 SYDVKM. CDR3 DNA: TGTGCAATTACCCCGGCGGGGCGAACCTACGAGCAGTACTTC. Its translation is CAITPAGRTYEQYF.

The chain is built from TRBV19 and TRBJ1-4, with TRBD1 matching over 7 bases. The CDR3 has 15 amino acids. Germline trimming cut 7 bases from V and 3 bases from J; bases unmatched to any gene: 8. Looked up from germline, CDR1 is LNHDA and CDR2 is SQIVND (reference sequence). For the CDR3, the DNA is TGTGCCAGTAAGACTCCGGGACAGCCTAATGAAAAACTGTTTTTT. Its translation is CASKTPGQPNEKLFF.

This rearrangement joins TRBV5-5 to TRBJ2-5, with 15 bases fitting TRBD2. With 4 bases clipped from V and 4 bases from J, the junction kept 11 bases outside the gene matches. Germline CDR1 and CDR2: SGHKS and YYEKEE (reference sequence). This CDR3 region has 18 residues. CDR3 nucleotides: TGTGCCAGCAGCGGGACCGGACTAGCGGGAGGGCGTCCAGAGACCCAGTACTTC. It translates to CASSGTGLAGGRPETQYF.

The chain recombines TRBV29-1 with TRBJ2-1; no firm D call. The germline V and J ends were trimmed by 1 base and 2 bases, with 18 bases remaining between them. Germline V gives CDR1 SQVTM, CDR2 ANQGSEA. This CDR3 spans 17 amino acids. CDR3 in amino acids: CSVEASKKDGPYNEQFF. DNA for the CDR3: TGCAGCGTTGAAGCTTCTAAGAAGGACGGCCCCTACAATGAGCAGTTCTTC.

This sequence joins TRBV5-6 and TRBJ2-7; 8 bases align to TRBD1. The CDR3 runs to 14 residues. V trimming: 4 bases; J trimming: 3 bases; junction bases outside the gene matches: 6. In germline, CDR1 is SGHDT, CDR2 YYEEEE. The CDR3: CASSVQGVGYEQYF. The CDR3, as DNA: TGTGCCAGCAGCGTACAGGGGGTCGGCTACGAGCAGTACTTC.

The rearrangement links TRBV4-2 to TRBJ1-3; D gene ambiguous. Germline V CDR1 and CDR2: LGHNA, YNFKEQ. The ends were cut back, 0 bases at V and 0 bases at J, with 9 bases in the middle. CDR3 size: 16 residues. This CDR3 is CASSQDDWSSGNTIYF. DNA for the CDR3: TGTGCCAGCAGCCAAGATGACTGGAGCTCTGGAAACACCATATATTTT.

This rearrangement joins TRBV6-6 to TRBJ2-3, with a weak D call TRBD2 (5 bases). Between the trimmed V and J ends, which lost 7 bases and 4 bases, there was a span of 18 bases. The CDR3 extends over 15 amino acids. Germline V gene data show CDR1 as MNHNY and CDR2 as SVGAGI (reference sequence). CDR3 sequence reads: CASTRGNAGADTQYF. The CDR3, as DNA: TGTGCCAGCACCCGGGGAAACGCCGGCGCAGATACGCAGTATTTT.

The genes are TRBV25-1 and TRBJ1-5; 8 bases are shared with TRBD1. CDR1 is MGHDK, CDR2 SYGVNS, per germline. V gave up 6 bases and J gave up 5 bases; unmatched junction bases: 0. The CDR3 spans 12 residues. The CDR3: CASRQGDQPQHF. The CDR3 nucleotides read TGTGCCAGCAGACAGGGGGATCAGCCCCAGCATTTT. Variable domain in full (rest from reference TRBV25-1 and TRBJ1-5): EADIYQTPRYLVIGTGKKITLECSQTMGHDKMYWYQQDPGMELHLIHYSYGVNSTEKGDLSSESTVSRIRTEHFPLTLESARPSHTSQYLCASRQGDQPQHFGDGTRLSIL.

The rearrangement links TRBV2 to TRBJ2-7, with D perhaps TRBD2 (5 bases). Germline CDR1 reads SNHLY; CDR2 reads FYNNEI. The CDR3 has 13 amino acids. V lost 3 bases and J lost 2, with 8 bases in between. The CDR3 DNA reads as TGTGCCAGCAGTGACGGGGTCCCCTACGAGCAGTACTTC. Amino acids: CASSDGVPYEQYF.

The rearrangement links TRBV27 to TRBJ2-5, with D possibly being TRBD2 (6 bases). Germline V gene lookup returns CDR1 MNHEY and CDR2 SMNVEV (reference sequence). There are 17 residues in the CDR3. Trimming shortened V by 1 base and J by 1 base, and 16 bases separated the two germline ends. The CDR3 is CASSLFRGRRGQETQYF. CDR3 bases: TGTGCCAGCAGTTTATTTAGGGGACGGAGGGGCCAAGAGACCCAGTACTTC.

The J gene is TRBJ2-7, the V gene TRBV27; D is unresolved. Trimming pared 8 bases from V and 3 bases from J, leaving 23 bases between. Germline lookup yields CDR1 MNHEY and CDR2 SMNVEV (reference sequence). CDR3 length: 16 amino acids. The CDR3 nucleotides read TGTGCCAGCCCGTGCCTCCGGCTCCGTCCCCTCTACGAGCAGTACTTC. Amino acid sequence: CASPCLRLRPLYEQYF.